Detailed here is one T cell receptor beta chain. The CDR3 covers 17 residues. The V segment lost 1 base and the J segment 2 bases; nucleotides outside the gene matches: 4. The germline V gene has CDR1 KGHDR and CDR2 SFDVKD. The sample is drawn from a study of T cell responses to AZD1222 COVID-19 vaccine. Assay used: immunoSEQ multiplex PCR; TCRdb lists only in-frame clones, some missing. The sample carries tens of thousands of clones, around nine tenths recorded once. The J gene is TRBJ2-3, the V gene TRBV24-1; TRBD2 aligns across 11 bases. The sequence was collected from an adult in good health. The input for sequencing was peripheral blood, taken on day 0 of AZD1222 vaccination. The CDR3: CATSDLSTSGATDTQYF. CDR3 DNA: TGTGCCACCAGTGATTTATCGACTAGCGGGGCCACAGATACGCAGTATTTT.